This entry lists 2 T cell receptor beta chains sequenced from one sample in a study of T cells in Graves' hyperthyroidism and ophthalmopathy. There were TCR beta CDR3 regions amplified from RNA transcripts. In the first-round RT-PCR of the TCR CDR3, the HTBI primer set was used. One entry per CDR3 protein, called by TCRdb with MiXCR from the multiplex PCR reads. The repertoire holds 550,000 to 600,000 distinct CDR3 sequences, around 45% seen once, with under 20% in the top ten. The sequenced sample was peripheral blood or thyroid tissue (not recorded which). These receptors all come from an adult woman with Graves' disease, either hyperthyroidism or ophthalmopathy (not recorded which).

Many counts were recorded for this clonotype. The genes are TRBV19 and TRBJ1-5; TRBD1 matches 7 bases. V lost 4 bases and J lost 0; bases outside the gene matches: 3. The CDR3 spans 15 residues. Germline V gives CDR1 LNHDA, CDR2 SQIVND (reference sequence). CDR3 bases: TGTGCCAGTAGTAAACAGGGGTATAGCAATCAGCCCCAGCATTTT. Amino acids: CASSKQGYSNQPQHF.

At least ten counts were recorded for this clonotype. The V gene is TRBV29-1, the J gene TRBJ1-1; D perhaps matches TRBD1 (6 bases). The V end was cut by 4 bases, the J end by 11 bases, with 20 bases between. Germline lookup yields CDR1 SQVTM and CDR2 ANQGSEA. The CDR3 extends over 13 amino acids. In DNA form, the CDR3 reads TGCAGCGTTGTGGTGCAGGGGAGAGGAGAGGCTTTCTTT. Amino acid sequence: CSVVVQGRGEAFF.